This TCR beta chain was documented in a study of memory CD4+ T cells and cytomegalovirus serostatus. On this clone: Its antigen is as yet unknown.

The CDR3 spans 15 residues. Germline V gene sequence: CDR1 MNHEY, CDR2 SVGAGI. V lost 5 bases and J 3 bases, leaving 16 bases between the germline ends. The sort gate was single viable CD3+CD4+CD8-CD45RO+ cells for memory CD4+ T cells. Libraries were prepared by immunoSEQ multiplex PCR; TCRdb keeps only in-frame clonotypes and omits some of them. The sample includes tens of thousands of clones, over 65% seen only once; the top ten take about 2.6%. Study findings and constraints: Suggested: most of the CMV-linked TCR signature lies in CD4+ memory cells.

This chain joins TRBV6-5 and TRBJ1-1; D not resolved. The receptor was isolated from an adult in good health and CMV-seropositive. Material for sequencing was memory CD4+ T cells from blood. CDR3 in amino acids: CASSRKPAGYTEAFF. CDR3 bases: TGTGCCAGCAGTAGGAAGCCGGCGGGGTACACTGAAGCTTTCTTT.